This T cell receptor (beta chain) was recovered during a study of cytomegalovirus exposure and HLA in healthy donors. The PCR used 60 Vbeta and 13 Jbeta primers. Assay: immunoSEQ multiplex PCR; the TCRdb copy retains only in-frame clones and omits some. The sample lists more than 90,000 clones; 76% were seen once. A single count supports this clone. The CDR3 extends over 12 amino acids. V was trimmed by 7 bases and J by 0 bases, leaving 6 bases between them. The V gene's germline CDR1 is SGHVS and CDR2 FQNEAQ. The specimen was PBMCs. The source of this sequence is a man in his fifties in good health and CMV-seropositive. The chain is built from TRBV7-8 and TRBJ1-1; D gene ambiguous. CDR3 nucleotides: TGTGCCAGCACTAATTTGAACACTGAAGCTTTCTTT. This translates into CASTNLNTEAFF. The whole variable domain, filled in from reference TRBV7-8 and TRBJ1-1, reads GAGVSQSPRYKVAKRGQDVALRCDPISGHVSLFWYQQALGQGPEFLTYFQNEAQLDKSGLPSDRFFAERPEGSVSTLKIQRTQQEDSAVYLCASTNLNTEAFFGQGTRLTVV.